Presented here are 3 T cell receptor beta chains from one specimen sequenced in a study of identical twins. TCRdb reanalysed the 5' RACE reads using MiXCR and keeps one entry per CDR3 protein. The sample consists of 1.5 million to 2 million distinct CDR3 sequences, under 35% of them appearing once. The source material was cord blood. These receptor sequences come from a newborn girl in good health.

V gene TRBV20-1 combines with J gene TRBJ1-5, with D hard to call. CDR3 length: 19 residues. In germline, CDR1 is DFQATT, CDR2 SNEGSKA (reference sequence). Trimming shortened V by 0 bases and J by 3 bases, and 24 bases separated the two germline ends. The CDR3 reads CSARDKVLEIFRFNQPQHF. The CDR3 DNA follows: TGCAGTGCTAGAGATAAGGTGCTAGAGATATTCCGTTTCAATCAGCCCCAGCATTTT.

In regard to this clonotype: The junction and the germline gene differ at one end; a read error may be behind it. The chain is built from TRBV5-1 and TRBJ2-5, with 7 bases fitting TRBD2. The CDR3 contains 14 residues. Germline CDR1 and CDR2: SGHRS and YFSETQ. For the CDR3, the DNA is TGCACCAGCAGCTTGGTCCTAGCGGAAGAGACCCAGTACTTC. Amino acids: CTSSLVLAEETQYF.

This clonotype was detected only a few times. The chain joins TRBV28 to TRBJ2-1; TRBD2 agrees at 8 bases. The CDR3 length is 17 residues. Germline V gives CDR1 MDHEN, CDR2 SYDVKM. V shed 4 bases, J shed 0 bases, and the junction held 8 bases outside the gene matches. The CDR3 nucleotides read TGTGCCAGCAGTTCCCCAGCGGGAGTGCACTCCTACAATGAGCAGTTCTTC. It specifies CASSSPAGVHSYNEQFF.